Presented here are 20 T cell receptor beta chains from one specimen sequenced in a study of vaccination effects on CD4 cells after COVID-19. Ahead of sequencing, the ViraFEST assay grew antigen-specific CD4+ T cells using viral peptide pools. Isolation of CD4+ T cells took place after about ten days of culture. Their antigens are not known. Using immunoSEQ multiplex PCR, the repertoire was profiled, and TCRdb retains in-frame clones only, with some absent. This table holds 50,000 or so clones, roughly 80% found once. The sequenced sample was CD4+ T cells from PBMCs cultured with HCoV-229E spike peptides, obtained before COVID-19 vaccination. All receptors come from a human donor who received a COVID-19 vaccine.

The CDR3 DNA sequence: TGTGCCACCAGTATAGGGGGTGAAGACTCTGGGGCCAACGTCCTGACTTTC. It is translated as CATSIGGEDSGANVLTF. The chain combines TRBV24-1 with TRBJ2-6; a weak D match, TRBD1 (6 bases). Between the trimmed V and J ends, which lost 6 bases and 0 bases, there was a span of 14 bases. This CDR3 region has 17 residues. Germline V CDR1 and CDR2: KGHDR, SFDVKD.

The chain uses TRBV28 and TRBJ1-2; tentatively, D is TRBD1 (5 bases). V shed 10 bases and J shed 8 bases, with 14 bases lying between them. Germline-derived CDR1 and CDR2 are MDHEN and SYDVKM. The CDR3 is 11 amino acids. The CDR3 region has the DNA TGTGCCACCCCGCCGGGGGGGGGCTACACCTTC. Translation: CATPPGGGYTF.

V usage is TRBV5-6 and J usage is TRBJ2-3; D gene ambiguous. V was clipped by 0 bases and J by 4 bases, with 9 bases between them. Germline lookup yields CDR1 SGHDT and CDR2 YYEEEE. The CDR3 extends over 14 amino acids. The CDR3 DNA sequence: TGTGCCAGCAGCTTGGATAGGCTTTCAGATACGCAGTATTTT. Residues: CASSLDRLSDTQYF.

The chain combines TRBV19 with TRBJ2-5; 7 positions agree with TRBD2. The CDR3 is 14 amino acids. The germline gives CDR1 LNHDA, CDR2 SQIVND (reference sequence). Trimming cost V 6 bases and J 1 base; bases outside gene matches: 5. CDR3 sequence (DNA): TGTGCCAGTAGGCTTCGCGGGGGCCAAGAGACCCAGTACTTC. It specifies CASRLRGGQETQYF. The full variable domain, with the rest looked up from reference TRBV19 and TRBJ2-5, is DGGITQSPKYLFRKEGQNVTLSCEQNLNHDAMYWYRQDPGQGLRLIYYSQIVNDFQKGDIAEGYSVSREKKESFPLTVTSAQKNPTAFYLCASRLRGGQETQYFGPGTRLLVL.

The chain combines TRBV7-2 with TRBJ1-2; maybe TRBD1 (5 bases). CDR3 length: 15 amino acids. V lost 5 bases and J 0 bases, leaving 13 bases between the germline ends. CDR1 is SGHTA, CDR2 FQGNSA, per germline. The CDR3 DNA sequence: TGTGCCAGCAGCATAACAGGACGCCCTAACTATGGCTACACCTTC. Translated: CASSITGRPNYGYTF.

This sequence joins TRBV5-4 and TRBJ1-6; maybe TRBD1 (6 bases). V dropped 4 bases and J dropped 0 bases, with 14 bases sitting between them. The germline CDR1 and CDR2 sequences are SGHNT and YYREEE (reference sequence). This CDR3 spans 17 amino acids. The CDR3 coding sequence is TGTGCCAGCAGCCCTGAAGGGGGGAGCTCCTATAATTCACCCCTCCACTTT. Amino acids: CASSPEGGSSYNSPLHF.

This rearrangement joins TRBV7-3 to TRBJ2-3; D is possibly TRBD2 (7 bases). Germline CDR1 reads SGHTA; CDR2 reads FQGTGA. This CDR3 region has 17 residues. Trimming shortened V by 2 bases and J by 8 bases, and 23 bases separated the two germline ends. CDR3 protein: CASSLVGVGGPEGTQYF. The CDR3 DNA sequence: TGTGCCAGCAGCTTAGTAGGTGTGGGGGGGCCGGAGGGTACGCAGTATTTT. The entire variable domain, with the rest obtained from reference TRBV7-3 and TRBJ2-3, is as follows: GAGVSQTPSNKVTEKGKYVELRCDPISGHTALYWYRQSLGQGPEFLIYFQGTGAADDSGLPNDRFFAVRPEGSVSTLKIQRTERGDSAVYLCASSLVGVGGPEGTQYFGPGTRLTVL.

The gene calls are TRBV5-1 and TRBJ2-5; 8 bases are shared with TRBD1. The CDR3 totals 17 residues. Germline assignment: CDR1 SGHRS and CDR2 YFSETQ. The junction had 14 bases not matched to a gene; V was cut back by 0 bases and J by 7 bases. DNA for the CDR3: TGCGCCAGCAGCTTGGAATTACAGGGGGTTCAAGATCGGACCCAGTACTTC. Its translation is CASSLELQGVQDRTQYF.

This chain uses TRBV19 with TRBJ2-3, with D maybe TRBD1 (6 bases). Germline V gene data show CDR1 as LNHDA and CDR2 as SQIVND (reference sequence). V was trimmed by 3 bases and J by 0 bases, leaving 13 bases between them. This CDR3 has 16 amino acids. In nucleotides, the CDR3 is TGTGCCAGTAGTATGAACAGGGATGAGAGCACAGATACGCAGTATTTT. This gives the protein CASSMNRDESTDTQYF.

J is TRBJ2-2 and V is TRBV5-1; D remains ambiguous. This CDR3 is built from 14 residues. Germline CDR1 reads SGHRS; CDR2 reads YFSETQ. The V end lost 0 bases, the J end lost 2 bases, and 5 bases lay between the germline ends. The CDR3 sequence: CASSLASNTGELFF. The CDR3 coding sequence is TGCGCCAGCAGCTTGGCTAGTAACACCGGGGAGCTGTTTTTT. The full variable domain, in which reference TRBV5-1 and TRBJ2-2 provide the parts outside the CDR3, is KAGVTQTPRYLIKTRGQQVTLSCSPISGHRSVSWYQQTPGQGLQFLFEYFSETQRNKGNFPGRFSGRQFSNSRSEMNVSTLELGDSALYLCASSLASNTGELFFGEGSRLTVL.

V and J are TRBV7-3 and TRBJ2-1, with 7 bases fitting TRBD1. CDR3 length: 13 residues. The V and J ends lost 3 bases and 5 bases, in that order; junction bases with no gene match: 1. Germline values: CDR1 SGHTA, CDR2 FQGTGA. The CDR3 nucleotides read TGTGCCAGCAGCTTTGACAGGGACAATGAGCAGTTCTTC. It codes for CASSFDRDNEQFF.

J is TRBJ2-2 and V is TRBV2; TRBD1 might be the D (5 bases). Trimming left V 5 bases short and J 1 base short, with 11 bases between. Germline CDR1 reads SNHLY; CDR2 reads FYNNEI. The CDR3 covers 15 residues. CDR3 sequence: CASSKGIRNTGELFF. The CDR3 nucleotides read TGTGCCAGCAGTAAGGGGATTAGGAACACCGGGGAGCTGTTTTTT.

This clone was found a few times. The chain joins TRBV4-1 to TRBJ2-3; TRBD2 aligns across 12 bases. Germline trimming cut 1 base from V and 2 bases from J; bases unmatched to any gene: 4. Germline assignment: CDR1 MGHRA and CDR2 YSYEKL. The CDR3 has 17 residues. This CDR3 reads CASSQGRLAGDTDTQYF. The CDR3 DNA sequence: TGCGCCAGCAGCCAAGGTAGACTAGCGGGGGACACAGATACGCAGTATTTT.

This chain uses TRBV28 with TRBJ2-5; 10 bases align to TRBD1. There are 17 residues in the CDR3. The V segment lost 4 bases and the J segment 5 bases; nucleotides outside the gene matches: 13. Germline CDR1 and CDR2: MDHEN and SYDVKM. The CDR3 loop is CASSSKTGGDARETQYF. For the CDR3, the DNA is TGTGCCAGCAGTTCAAAGACAGGGGGCGACGCCAGGGAGACCCAGTACTTC. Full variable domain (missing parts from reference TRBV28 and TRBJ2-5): DVKVTQSSRYLVKRTGEKVFLECVQDMDHENMFWYRQDPGLGLRLIYFSYDVKMKEKGDIPEGYSVSREKKERFSLILESASTNQTSMYLCASSSKTGGDARETQYFGPGTRLLVL.

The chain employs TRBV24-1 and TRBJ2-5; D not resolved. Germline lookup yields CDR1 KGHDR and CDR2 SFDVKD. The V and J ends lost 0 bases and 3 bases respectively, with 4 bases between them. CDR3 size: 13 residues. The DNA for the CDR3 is TGTGCCACCAGTGATTTGCAGAAAGAGACCCAGTACTTC. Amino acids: CATSDLQKETQYF.

The CDR3 protein is CASSLSSLSQGAYRNTEAFF. In DNA, the CDR3 is TGCGCCAGCAGCTTGAGTTCGTTGTCACAGGGGGCATATCGTAACACTGAAGCTTTCTTT. The chain recombines TRBV5-1 with TRBJ1-1; 9 positions match TRBD1. CDR3 length equals 20 residues. V dropped 1 base and J dropped 2; count of bases not matched to a gene: 18. Germline V gene lookup returns CDR1 SGHRS and CDR2 YFSETQ.

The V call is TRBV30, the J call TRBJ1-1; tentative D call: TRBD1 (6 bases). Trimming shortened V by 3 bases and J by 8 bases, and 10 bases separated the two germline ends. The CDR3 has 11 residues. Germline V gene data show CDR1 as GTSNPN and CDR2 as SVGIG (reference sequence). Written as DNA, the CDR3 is TGTGCCTGGAGGGGGAGGGGGGAAGCTTTCTTT. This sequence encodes CAWRGRGEAFF.

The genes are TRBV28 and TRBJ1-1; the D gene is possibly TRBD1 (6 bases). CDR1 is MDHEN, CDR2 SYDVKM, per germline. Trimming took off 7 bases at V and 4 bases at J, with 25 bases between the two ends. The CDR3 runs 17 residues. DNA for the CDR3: TGTGCCAGCACCCGCCGCTTGAGAGGGGCCAGGGGCACTGAAGCTTTCTTT. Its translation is CASTRRLRGARGTEAFF. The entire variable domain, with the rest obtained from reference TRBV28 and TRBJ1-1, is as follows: DVKVTQSSRYLVKRTGEKVFLECVQDMDHENMFWYRQDPGLGLRLIYFSYDVKMKEKGDIPEGYSVSREKKERFSLILESASTNQTSMYLCASTRRLRGARGTEAFFGQGTRLTVV.

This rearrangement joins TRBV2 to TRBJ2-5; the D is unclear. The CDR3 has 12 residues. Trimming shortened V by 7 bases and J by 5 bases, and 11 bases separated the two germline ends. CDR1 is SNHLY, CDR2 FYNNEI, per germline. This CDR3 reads CASNSILETQYF. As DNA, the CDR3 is TGTGCCAGCAATTCGATTCTGGAGACCCAGTACTTC.

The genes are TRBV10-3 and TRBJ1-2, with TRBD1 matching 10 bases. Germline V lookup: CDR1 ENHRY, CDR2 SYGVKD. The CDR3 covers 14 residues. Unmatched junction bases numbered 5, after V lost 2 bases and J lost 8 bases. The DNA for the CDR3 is TGTGCCATCAGTGAGCGCGGACAGGGGGTAGGCTACACCTTC. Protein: CAISERGQGVGYTF.